These 28 T cell receptor beta chains came from one sample sequenced in a study of blood T cell repertoires in COVID-19. Repertoires were generated with immunoSEQ multiplex PCR, while TCRdb's copy carries only in-frame clones and drops some. The sample lists just over 150,000 clones; 92% were seen once. The sample was peripheral blood. The receptors were gathered from a man aged 25 to 40 with COVID-19, enrolled during active disease.

The chain combines TRBV28 with TRBJ2-2; 12 nucleotides agree with TRBD2. Germline lookup yields CDR1 MDHEN and CDR2 SYDVKM. V trimming: 7 bases; J trimming: 7 bases; junction bases outside the gene matches: 4. This CDR3 comprises 14 residues. CDR3: CASNPSGRVGELFF. The CDR3, as DNA: TGTGCCAGCAACCCTAGCGGGAGGGTCGGGGAGCTGTTTTTT.

The J gene is TRBJ1-4, the V gene TRBV28; TRBD1 matches 8 bases. The CDR3 has 14 amino acids. Germline V lookup: CDR1 MDHEN, CDR2 SYDVKM. The ends lost 7 bases at V and 8 bases at J; junction bases unmatched: 9. CDR3 sequence: CASNTRGREEKLFF. CDR3 coding DNA: TGTGCCAGCAATACCAGGGGGCGAGAAGAAAAACTGTTTTTT.

This clone was found a few times. The chain recombines TRBV7-9 with TRBJ1-2; TRBD1 matches at 7 bases. CDR3 size: 13 residues. V lost 5 bases and J lost 1; bases outside the gene matches: 1. The germline V gene has CDR1 SEHNR and CDR2 FQNEAQ (reference sequence). Here the CDR3 DNA reads TGTGCCAGCAGCGGGACAGATAACTATGGCTACACCTTC. It translates to CASSGTDNYGYTF.

The chain uses TRBV25-1 and TRBJ2-7; no clear D gene. Looked up from germline, CDR1 is MGHDK and CDR2 is SYGVNS. The V gene lost 5 bases and the J gene lost 3 bases, with 5 bases spanning the gap. The CDR3 runs 11 residues. CDR3 nucleotides: TGTGCCAGCAGTCGTAGCTACGAGCAGTACTTC. It translates to CASSRSYEQYF.

This chain joins TRBV7-9 and TRBJ1-1; weak D call: TRBD1 (5 bases). CDR3 length equals 15 residues. The germline CDR1 and CDR2 sequences are SEHNR and FQNEAQ (reference sequence). With 5 bases removed from V and 1 base from J, the gap between germline ends came to 14 bases. DNA of the CDR3: TGTGCCAGCAGCCCCTGGACACAAACGAACACTGAAGCTTTCTTT. Encoded protein: CASSPWTQTNTEAFF.

The V gene is TRBV7-2, the J gene TRBJ1-2, with 11 bases lining up with TRBD1. This CDR3 is 15 amino acids long. The germline V gene encodes CDR1 SGHTA and CDR2 FQGNSA. The junction had 9 bases not matched to a gene; V was cut back by 5 bases and J by 7 bases. The CDR3 protein is CASSVGTGGFGGYTF. CDR3 nucleotides: TGTGCCAGCAGCGTGGGGACAGGGGGTTTTGGTGGCTACACCTTC. Full variable domain (outside the CDR3, taken from reference TRBV7-2 and TRBJ1-2): GAGVSQSPSNKVTEKGKDVELRCDPISGHTALYWYRQSLGQGLEFLIYFQGNSAPDKSGLPSDRFSAERTGGSVSTLTIQRTQQEDSAVYLCASSVGTGGFGGYTFGSGTRLTVV.

The chain employs TRBV6-5 and TRBJ1-3; TRBD1 matches 8 bases. V shed 2 bases, J shed 3 bases, and the junction held 3 bases outside the gene matches. Per the germline V gene, CDR1 is MNHEY and CDR2 is SVGAGI. The CDR3 is 15 residues long. The DNA for the CDR3 is TGTGCCAGCAGTTACGTCAGGGGGCTTGGAAACACCATATATTTT. Protein sequence: CASSYVRGLGNTIYF.

This clone was picked up a small number of times. V and J are TRBV9 and TRBJ1-3, with a weak D call TRBD1 (6 bases). This CDR3 contains 16 residues. The V gene lost 4 bases and the J gene lost 2 bases, with 16 bases spanning the gap. CDR1 and CDR2 (germline): SGDLS, YYNGEE. The CDR3 nucleotides read TGTGCCAGCAGCTCGCTTCCCGGGGGGCCTGGAAACACCATATATTTT. This translates into CASSSLPGGPGNTIYF.

This chain connects TRBV5-4 to TRBJ2-1; tentatively, D is TRBD2 (5 bases). The V and J ends lost 1 base and 7 bases respectively, with 15 bases between them. The CDR3 covers 15 residues. In germline, CDR1 is SGHNT, CDR2 YYREEE (reference sequence). For the CDR3, the DNA is TGTGCCAGCAGCTTGCGAACGGGATGGGGAAATGAGCAGTTCTTC. It encodes CASSLRTGWGNEQFF.

The gene calls are TRBV11-2 and TRBJ2-2, with TRBD1 matching 7 bases. This CDR3 has 14 residues. V lost 11 bases, J lost 5 bases, and 11 bases stayed unmatched. Germline V gives CDR1 SGHAT, CDR2 FQNNGV. CDR3 amino acids: CAAQGTAVTGELFF. The CDR3 DNA sequence: TGTGCCGCCCAGGGGACAGCCGTGACCGGGGAGCTGTTTTTT.

DNA of the CDR3: TGCGCCAGCAGCTTGATCGTGAACACCGGGGAGCTGTTTTTT. This encodes CASSLIVNTGELFF. The rearrangement links TRBV5-1 to TRBJ2-2; no clear D gene. Germline CDR1 reads SGHRS; CDR2 reads YFSETQ. The CDR3 runs 14 residues. Trimming cost V 1 base and J 1 base, with 5 bases left between them.

Here the CDR3 DNA reads TGTGCCTCTAGACAGGGCACAGATACGCAGTATTTT. Its protein is CASRQGTDTQYF. This chain uses TRBV10-3 with TRBJ2-3; D might be TRBD1 (6 bases). The CDR3 is made up of 12 amino acids. V lost 11 bases and J lost 1, with 10 bases in between. The germline V gene encodes CDR1 ENHRY and CDR2 SYGVKD.

This chain joins TRBV5-1 and TRBJ1-2; 10 positions agree with TRBD1. Germline values: CDR1 SGHRS, CDR2 YFSETQ. The CDR3 totals 15 residues. V was pared by 4 bases and J by 4 bases, with 7 bases of the junction left unmatched. The CDR3, as DNA: TGCGCCAGCAGCCCGGGACAGGGGTTGAGCTATGGCTACACCTTC. Protein: CASSPGQGLSYGYTF.

This chain connects TRBV9 to TRBJ2-7, with 8 bases lining up with TRBD1. The CDR3 sequence is 16 residues long. The germline V gene encodes CDR1 SGDLS and CDR2 YYNGEE. The junction had 8 bases not matched to a gene; V was cut back by 3 bases and J by 0 bases. CDR3 sequence: CASSAGRDRHSYEQYF. In DNA form, the CDR3 reads TGTGCCAGCAGCGCGGGAAGGGACAGGCACTCCTACGAGCAGTACTTC.

The chain carries TRBV7-2 and TRBJ1-5; TRBD1 might be the D (5 bases). Germline V gene sequence: CDR1 SGHTA, CDR2 FQGNSA. V lost 5 bases to trimming and J lost 2 bases, with 13 bases between them. The CDR3 sequence is 15 residues long. In nucleotides, the CDR3 is TGTGCCAGCAGCCAGTGGGTAGGGGGCAATCAGCCCCAGCATTTT. It is translated as CASSQWVGGNQPQHF.

Concerning this clone itself: The germline gene is not matched at one end of the junction; a read error may be the cause. The chain employs TRBV13 and TRBJ1-4; 9 positions match TRBD1. The CDR3 covers 15 residues. Germline CDR1 PRHDT, CDR2 FYEKMQ (reference sequence). The CDR3 is CASNKKGQGNKKLFF. CDR3 DNA sequence: TGTGCCAGCAACAAAAAGGGACAGGGTAATAAAAAACTGTTTTTT.

The J gene is TRBJ2-5, the V gene TRBV19, with TRBD2 matching over 11 bases. CDR3 size: 12 residues. The germline gives CDR1 LNHDA, CDR2 SQIVND (reference sequence). Trimming at V came to 7 bases and at J to 7 bases, leaving 2 bases not matched to a gene. CDR3 sequence: CASNSGGGTQYF. The CDR3 DNA reads as TGTGCCAGTAATAGCGGGGGGGGGACCCAGTACTTC.

V usage is TRBV27 and J usage is TRBJ2-1; D possibly corresponds to TRBD2 (5 bases). The CDR3 has 14 residues. CDR1 MNHEY and CDR2 SMNVEV come from the germline V gene (reference sequence). V lost 7 bases and J 8 bases, leaving 18 bases between the germline ends. CDR3 sequence (DNA): TGTGCCAGCACTCCGGTGGGCCGGACTGATGAGCAGTTCTTC. Its translation: CASTPVGRTDEQFF.

This chain links TRBV10-3 with TRBJ2-4; weak D call: TRBD1 (5 bases). Trimming removed 2 bases at V and 0 bases at J, with 11 bases between. This CDR3 has 16 amino acids. CDR1 ENHRY and CDR2 SYGVKD come from the germline V gene. CDR3 sequence: CAISEGHFRAKNIQYF. The CDR3 bases are TGTGCCATCAGTGAGGGACATTTTCGAGCCAAAAACATTCAGTACTTC.

V gene TRBV6-5 combines with J gene TRBJ2-7; the D gene is possibly TRBD1 (5 bases). The length of the CDR3 is 13 residues. V lost 1 base and J 4 bases, leaving 8 bases between the germline ends. From germline, CDR1 is MNHEY and CDR2 SVGAGI. CDR3 nucleotide sequence: TGTGCCAGCAGTTACTACACAGGATACGAGCAGTACTTC. This encodes CASSYYTGYEQYF.

V is TRBV4-2 and J is TRBJ1-2, with a tentative D call TRBD1 (6 bases). V was cut by 4 bases and J by 6 bases, with 15 bases left in between. Germline V gives CDR1 LGHNA, CDR2 YNFKEQ. The CDR3 contains 14 residues. The CDR3 DNA follows: TGTGCCAGCAGCCCGGTGGGGGCGGTCAATGGCTACACCTTC. Its translation is CASSPVGAVNGYTF.

The chain combines TRBV12-3 or TRBV12-4 with TRBJ1-2; 7 nucleotides line up with TRBD1. The CDR3 length is 13 residues. Trimming at V came to 6 bases and at J to 1 base, leaving 2 bases not matched to a gene. DNA of the CDR3: TGTGCCAGCAGGAGGGACAGTAACTATGGCTACACCTTC. Translated, it gives CASRRDSNYGYTF.

This chain uses TRBV11-2 with TRBJ2-7; D may be TRBD1 (5 bases). This CDR3 is built from 15 residues. CDR1 and CDR2 from the germline V gene are SGHAT and FQNNGV. V gave up 1 base and J gave up 0 bases, with 10 bases separating them. The CDR3 loop is CASSLVDSFSYEQYF. The CDR3 DNA is TGTGCCAGCAGCTTAGTCGACAGTTTCTCCTACGAGCAGTACTTC. The whole variable domain, remainder taken from reference TRBV11-2 and TRBJ2-7, is EAGVAQSPRYKIIEKRQSVAFWCNPISGHATLYWYQQILGQGPKLLIQFQNNGVVDDSQLPKDRFSAERLKGVDSTLKIQPAKLEDSAVYLCASSLVDSFSYEQYFGPGTRLTVT.

This chain uses TRBV5-1 with TRBJ2-2, with 7 nucleotides matching TRBD1. Germline CDR1 reads SGHRS; CDR2 reads YFSETQ. V shed 2 bases and J 6 bases; nucleotides not matched to a gene: 10. The CDR3 runs to 16 residues. For the CDR3, the DNA is TGCGCCAGCAGCTTTAGGGACAGCCGGCCTTCCGGGGAGCTGTTTTTT. This encodes CASSFRDSRPSGELFF.

The chain links TRBV7-2 to TRBJ2-7; D uncertain. Germline V gene data show CDR1 as SGHTA and CDR2 as FQGNSA. CDR3 length: 16 amino acids. Between the trimmed V and J ends, which lost 1 base and 5 bases, there was a span of 18 bases. The CDR3 spells CASSLDETLPSHEQYF. CDR3 in DNA: TGTGCCAGCAGCTTAGATGAGACATTGCCTTCCCACGAGCAGTACTTC.

The chain employs TRBV5-1 and TRBJ2-1; 11 nucleotides match TRBD2. J was trimmed by 7 bases and V by 4 bases; bases with no gene match: 7. CDR3 length: 15 amino acids. CDR1 is SGHRS and CDR2 is YFSETQ in the germline V gene. Written as DNA, the CDR3 is TGCGCCAGCAGCCCGGTAGCGGGAGGGTTAAATGAGCAGTTCTTC. Its protein product is CASSPVAGGLNEQFF.

This chain links TRBV28 with TRBJ1-6; 9 bases align to TRBD1. The CDR3 extends over 15 amino acids. Germline V gene sequence: CDR1 MDHEN, CDR2 SYDVKM. Losses at the gene ends were 2 bases for V and 9 bases for J; bases not matched to a gene: 5. The CDR3 sequence: CASSLGTGLSSPLHF. The CDR3 nucleotides read TGTGCCAGCAGTTTAGGGACAGGGCTTAGTTCACCCCTCCACTTT.

The chain carries TRBV12-5 and TRBJ2-3; 9 bases match TRBD2. This CDR3 is built from 16 residues. Germline CDR1 is LGHNT and CDR2 is FRNRAP. V was pared by 6 bases and J by 3 bases, with 10 bases of the junction left unmatched. The CDR3 here is CASGQGGLAGTDTQYF. The CDR3 DNA is TGTGCTAGTGGGCAAGGCGGGCTAGCGGGAACAGATACGCAGTATTTT.